This T cell receptor (beta chain) was found in a study of T cells after yellow fever vaccination. Via MiXCR, TCRdb re-called the 5' RACE reads, giving one row per CDR3 protein. The sample consists of hundreds of thousands of distinct CDR3 sequences, 12% of them appearing once. CDR1 is SEHNR, CDR2 FQNEAQ, per germline (reference sequence). V gave up 5 bases and J gave up 0 bases, with 10 bases separating them. The CDR3 consists of 14 residues. The chain uses TRBV7-9 and TRBJ2-5; tentative D call: TRBD2 (6 bases). This specimen was CD4+ T cells sorted from PBMCs, taken 15 days after the yellow fever booster vaccination. The TCR originated in a man aged 18 to 30 who received the YFV17D yellow fever vaccine. The CDR3 sequence is CASSLRLDQETQYF. The CDR3 DNA reads as TGTGCCAGCAGCCTCCGACTAGACCAAGAGACCCAGTACTTC. Drawing the rest from reference TRBV7-9 and TRBJ2-5, the complete variable domain is DTGVSQNPRHKITKRGQNVTFRCDPISEHNRLYWYRQTLGQGPEFLTYFQNEAQLEKSRLLSDRFSAERPKGSFSTLEIQRTEQGDSAMYLCASSLRLDQETQYFGPGTRLLVL.